The 7 T cell receptor beta chains reported below all come from one sample, sequenced in a study of cytomegalovirus exposure and HLA in healthy donors. Profiling relied on immunoSEQ multiplex PCR, and the TCRdb table lists in-frame clones only, not all of them. The table includes around 130,000 clones, roughly 91% detected once. The material sequenced was PBMCs. Receptor source: a man aged 30 to 39 in good health and CMV-seronegative.

The rearrangement uses TRBV7-6 and TRBJ2-1, with 9 bases aligning to TRBD1. This CDR3 spans 16 amino acids. J lost 4 bases, V lost 3 bases, and 7 bases had no gene match. Germline CDR1 reads SGHVS; CDR2 reads FNYEAQ. DNA for the CDR3: TGTGCCAGCAGCTTCCGACCGGGACAGGGTTACAATGAGCAGTTCTTC. Residues: CASSFRPGQGYNEQFF.

V usage is TRBV7-2 and J usage is TRBJ1-3; no reliable D call. Germline V gives CDR1 SGHTA, CDR2 FQGNSA. V shed 5 bases and J shed 4 bases, with 12 bases lying between them. The CDR3 loop spans 14 amino acids. CDR3 DNA: TGTGCCAGCAGCCTGGGCCTCTCGGGAAACACCATATATTTT. It codes for CASSLGLSGNTIYF.

The CDR3: CASSLGPRGSSGNTIYF. CDR3 sequence (DNA): TGTGCCAGCAGCTTAGGCCCCAGGGGGAGCTCTGGAAACACCATATATTTT. This chain links TRBV11-2 with TRBJ1-3; the match to TRBD1 covers 7 bases. From germline, CDR1 is SGHAT and CDR2 FQNNGV. J was trimmed by 0 bases and V by 1 base; bases with no gene match: 6. The CDR3 contains 17 residues.

The chain recombines TRBV6-4 with TRBJ2-3, with 10 bases matching TRBD2. The CDR3 extends over 15 amino acids. The V and J ends lost 5 bases and 2 bases, in that order; junction bases with no gene match: 4. From germline, CDR1 is MRHNA and CDR2 SNTAGT. The CDR3 DNA sequence: TGTGCCAGCAGTCCCGGGACTAGCGTCACAGATACGCAGTATTTT. Residues: CASSPGTSVTDTQYF.

This clone was recorded only once. The chain employs TRBV5-6 and TRBJ2-1; D is perhaps TRBD2 (6 bases). Germline V gives CDR1 SGHDT, CDR2 YYEEEE. The V end lost 5 bases, the J end lost 4 bases, and 10 bases lay between the germline ends. CDR3 length: 13 residues. The CDR3 DNA reads TGTGCCAGCAGACTGGGGGGTTACAATGAGCAGTTCTTC. Its translation: CASRLGGYNEQFF.

The chain combines TRBV7-2 with TRBJ2-5; maybe TRBD2 (5 bases). The germline CDR1 and CDR2 sequences are SGHTA and FQGNSA. CDR3 size: 14 residues. Trimming removed 1 base from V and 3 bases from J, with 9 bases in between. The CDR3 protein is CASSLDPGEETQYF. CDR3 DNA: TGTGCCAGCAGCTTAGATCCCGGGGAAGAGACCCAGTACTTC.

This chain joins TRBV29-1 and TRBJ1-1, with D unresolved. This CDR3 comprises 13 residues. Trimming took off 4 bases at V and 0 bases at J, with 9 bases between the two ends. CDR1 and CDR2 from the germline V gene are SQVTM and ANQGSEA. The CDR3 sequence: CSVGPNMNTEAFF. Here the CDR3 DNA reads TGCAGCGTTGGCCCGAACATGAACACTGAAGCTTTCTTT. The entire variable domain, with the rest obtained from reference TRBV29-1 and TRBJ1-1, is as follows: SAVISQKPSRDICQRGTSLTIQCQVDSQVTMMFWYRQQPGQSLTLIATANQGSEATYESGFVIDKFPISRPNLTFSTLTVSNMSPEDSSIYLCSVGPNMNTEAFFGQGTRLTVV.